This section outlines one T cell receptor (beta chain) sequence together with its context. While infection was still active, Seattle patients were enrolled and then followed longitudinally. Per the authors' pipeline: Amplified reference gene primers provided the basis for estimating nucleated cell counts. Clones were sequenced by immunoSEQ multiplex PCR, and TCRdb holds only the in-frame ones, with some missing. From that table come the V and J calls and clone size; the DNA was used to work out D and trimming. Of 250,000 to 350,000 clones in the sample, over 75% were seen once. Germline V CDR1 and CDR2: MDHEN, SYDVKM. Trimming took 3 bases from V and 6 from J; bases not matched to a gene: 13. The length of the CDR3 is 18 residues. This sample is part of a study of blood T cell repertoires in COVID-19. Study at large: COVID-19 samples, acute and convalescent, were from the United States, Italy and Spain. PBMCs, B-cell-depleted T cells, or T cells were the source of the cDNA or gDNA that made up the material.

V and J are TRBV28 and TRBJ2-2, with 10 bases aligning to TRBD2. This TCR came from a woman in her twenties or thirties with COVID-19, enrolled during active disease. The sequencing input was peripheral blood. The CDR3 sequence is CASSFLLGSAGGAGELFF. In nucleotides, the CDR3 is TGTGCCAGCAGTTTTTTATTGGGTTCAGCGGGAGGGGCCGGGGAGCTGTTTTTT. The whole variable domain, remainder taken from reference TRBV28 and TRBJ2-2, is DVKVTQSSRYLVKRTGEKVFLECVQDMDHENMFWYRQDPGLGLRLIYFSYDVKMKEKGDIPEGYSVSREKKERFSLILESASTNQTSMYLCASSFLLGSAGGAGELFFGEGSRLTVL.